This TCR beta chain emerged from a study of regulatory T cells in long-lasting Graves disease. Through Arm-PCR of CDR3 regions and iRepertoire HTBI primers, TCR beta libraries were built. TCRdb redid the calling of the multiplex PCR reads with MiXCR, one entry per CDR3 protein. The repertoire holds 200,000 to 250,000 distinct CDR3 sequences, 20% seen once, with about 15% in the top ten. J lost 4 bases, V lost 3 bases, and 9 bases had no gene match. This CDR3 has 15 residues. Germline V gene lookup returns CDR1 DFQATT and CDR2 SNEGSKA (reference sequence). Indicated time point: newly diagnosed GD, antithyroid drugs for less than 3 months. From RNA extracted from PBMCs, the TCR library was made. Study conclusions and caveats: New patients shared approximately 930 public clonotypes, fewer than the approximately 2,700 shared by persistent patients.

This clonotype occurred many times. Its specificity is unknown. The sequence was collected from a female donor with Graves disease. The V gene is TRBV20-1, the J gene TRBJ2-1; 7 bases map to TRBD2. The starting material was peripheral blood mononuclear cells (PBMCs), obtained at new diagnosis, from a patient treated with antithyroid drugs. The CDR3 DNA reads as TGCAGTGCTAGGGAAGGGGCTAGCGGATACAATGAGCAGTTCTTC. Protein sequence: CSAREGASGYNEQFF.